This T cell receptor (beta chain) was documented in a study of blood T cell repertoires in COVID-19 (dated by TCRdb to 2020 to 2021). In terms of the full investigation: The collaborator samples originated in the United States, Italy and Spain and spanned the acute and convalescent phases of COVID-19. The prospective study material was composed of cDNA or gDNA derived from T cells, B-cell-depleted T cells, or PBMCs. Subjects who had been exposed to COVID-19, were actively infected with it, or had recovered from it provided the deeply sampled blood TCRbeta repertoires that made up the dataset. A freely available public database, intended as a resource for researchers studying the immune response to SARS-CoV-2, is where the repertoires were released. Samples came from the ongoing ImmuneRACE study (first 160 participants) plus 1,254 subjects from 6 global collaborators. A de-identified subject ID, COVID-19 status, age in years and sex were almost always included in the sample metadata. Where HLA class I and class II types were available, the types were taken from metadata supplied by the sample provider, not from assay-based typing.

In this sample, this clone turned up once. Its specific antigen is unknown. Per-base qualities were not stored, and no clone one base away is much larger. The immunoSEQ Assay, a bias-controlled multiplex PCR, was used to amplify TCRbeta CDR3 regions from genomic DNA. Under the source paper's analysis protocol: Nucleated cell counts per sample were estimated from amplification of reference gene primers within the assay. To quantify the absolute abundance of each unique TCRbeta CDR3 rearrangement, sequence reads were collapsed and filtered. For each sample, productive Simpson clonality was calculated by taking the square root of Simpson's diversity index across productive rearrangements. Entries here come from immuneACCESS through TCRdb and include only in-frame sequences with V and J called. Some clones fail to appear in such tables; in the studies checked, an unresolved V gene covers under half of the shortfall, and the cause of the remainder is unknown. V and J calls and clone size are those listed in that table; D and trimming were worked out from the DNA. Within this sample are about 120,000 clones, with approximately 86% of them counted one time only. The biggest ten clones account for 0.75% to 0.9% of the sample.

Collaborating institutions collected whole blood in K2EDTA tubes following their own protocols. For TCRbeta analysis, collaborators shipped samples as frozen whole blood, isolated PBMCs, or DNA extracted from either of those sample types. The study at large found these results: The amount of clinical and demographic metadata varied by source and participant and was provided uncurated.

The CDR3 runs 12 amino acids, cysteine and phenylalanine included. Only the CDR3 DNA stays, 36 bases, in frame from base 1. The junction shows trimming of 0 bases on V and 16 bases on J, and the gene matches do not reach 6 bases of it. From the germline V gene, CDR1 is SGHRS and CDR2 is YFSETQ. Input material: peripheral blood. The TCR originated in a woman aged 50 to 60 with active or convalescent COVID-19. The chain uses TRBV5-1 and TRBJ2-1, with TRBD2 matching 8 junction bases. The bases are TGCGCCAGCAGCTTGGCACGGGAGGGCCAATTCTTC. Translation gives CASSLAREGQFF.